Presented here are 10 T cell receptor beta chains from one specimen sequenced in a study of long-term antiretroviral therapy in people with HIV. The run of the v3.0 immunoSEQ assay was at survey level. This table comes from immunoSEQ multiplex PCR, and its TCRdb copy is limited to in-frame clones, with some not included. The sample carries more than 35,000 clones, about 95% recorded once. Sequences were derived from unsorted PBMCs, sampled 3.7 years after starting antiretroviral therapy. Receptor source: a woman aged 45 to 65 with HIV.

The rearrangement links TRBV5-1 to TRBJ2-5; no clear D gene. CDR1 and CDR2 (germline): SGHRS, YFSETQ. CDR3 length: 14 residues. Trimming stripped 0 bases from V and 0 bases from J, with 6 bases between. The CDR3 DNA reads as TGCGCCAGCAGCTTGGGGGTGTACCAAGAGACCCAGTACTTC. This codes for CASSLGVYQETQYF.

In the case of this clone: It is unclear where the CDR3 begins or ends on the DNA, so no DNA is shown, and the CDR3 is as TCRdb lists it. CDR3: CASSEMGQGAILEREFF. V and J are TRBV5-1 and TRBJ1-3; the table's D call of TRBD1 was not tested on the DNA. The germline gives CDR1 SGHRS, CDR2 YFSETQ. Inclusive of both ends, the CDR3 amounts to 17 amino acids.

J is TRBJ2-5 and V is TRBV6-5, with 7 bases aligning to TRBD2. J lost 5 bases, V lost 6 bases, and 3 bases had no gene match. Germline V gene lookup returns CDR1 MNHEY and CDR2 SVGAGI. This CDR3 region has 12 residues. The CDR3: CASRRGDETQYF. The CDR3 DNA reads TGTGCCAGCAGACGGGGGGACGAGACCCAGTACTTC.

The chain joins TRBV5-8 to TRBJ2-3; D might be TRBD2 (5 bases). The V end was cut by 5 bases, the J end by 1 base, with 14 bases between. CDR1 and CDR2 (germline): SGHTS, YDEGEE. The CDR3 has 15 residues. For the CDR3, the DNA is TGTGCCAGCAGACCGGACTTGAAAGGCACAGATACGCAGTATTTT. The encoded protein is CASRPDLKGTDTQYF.

V and J are TRBV6-5 and TRBJ1-1; 8 bases are a match to TRBD1. This CDR3 has 16 amino acids. Germline V gene sequence: CDR1 MNHEY, CDR2 SVGAGI. V trimming: 0 bases; J trimming: 7 bases; junction bases outside the gene matches: 10. CDR3 nucleotides: TGTGCCAGCAGTTACTCGACGATCAGGGGGCCGGTTGAAGCTTTCTTT. It specifies CASSYSTIRGPVEAFF.

The chain links TRBV2 to TRBJ1-1; D is unclear. This CDR3 is built from 11 residues. Trimming pared 8 bases from V and 5 bases from J, leaving 9 bases between. Germline-derived CDR1 and CDR2 are SNHLY and FYNNEI. The DNA of the CDR3 is TGTGCCAGCGTAAAAGAGACTGAAGCTTTCTTT. Translation: CASVKETEAFF. The full variable domain, rest sourced from reference TRBV2 and TRBJ1-1, is EPEVTQTPSHQVTQMGQEVILRCVPISNHLYFYWYRQILGQKVEFLVSFYNNEISEKSEIFDDQFSVERPDGSNFTLKIRSTKLEDSAMYFCASVKETEAFFGQGTRLTVV.

The chain uses TRBV19 and TRBJ2-3, with D unresolved. Trimming pared 8 bases from V and 1 base from J, leaving 13 bases between. The CDR3 has 14 amino acids. CDR1 LNHDA and CDR2 SQIVND come from the germline V gene (reference sequence). The CDR3 loop reads CASAAGKGTDTQYF. CDR3 bases: TGTGCCAGTGCGGCTGGGAAGGGCACAGATACGCAGTATTTT.

The gene calls are TRBV9 and TRBJ2-5, with 10 positions matching TRBD1. CDR1 and CDR2 from the germline V gene are SGDLS and YYNGEE. The CDR3 sequence is 16 residues long. Germline trimming cut 4 bases from V and 3 bases from J; bases unmatched to any gene: 9. DNA for the CDR3: TGTGCCAGCAGCCCGATCGGGACAGGGGTCGAAGAGACCCAGTACTTC. This encodes CASSPIGTGVEETQYF.

The count of this clone is one. V is TRBV5-1 and J is TRBJ1-1; tentative D call: TRBD1 (5 bases). Deletions cut 0 bases from V and 0 bases from J, with 12 bases between. This CDR3 is built from 16 residues. In germline, CDR1 is SGHRS, CDR2 YFSETQ. The CDR3 region has the DNA TGCGCCAGCAGCTTGGTCCCGACAGATTTGAACACTGAAGCTTTCTTT. Its translation: CASSLVPTDLNTEAFF.

The rearrangement joins TRBV4-2 to TRBJ1-2; 9 nucleotides agree with TRBD1. The germline CDR1 and CDR2 sequences are LGHNA and YNFKEQ. V lost 0 bases to trimming and J lost 7 bases; unmatched junction nucleotides: 3. This CDR3 comprises 14 residues. The CDR3 DNA reads as TGTGCCAGCAGCCAAGAGACAGGGGGTTTTGGCTACACCTTC. Its translation: CASSQETGGFGYTF.